One sample yielded the 25 T cell receptor beta chains listed below, sequenced in a study of cytomegalovirus exposure and HLA in healthy donors. It was with 60 Vbeta and 13 Jbeta primers that the PCR ran. Assay used: immunoSEQ multiplex PCR; TCRdb lists only in-frame clones, some missing. Of 130,000 or so clones detected, about two thirds appear once; the ten largest clones hold around 4.2%. Sample: PBMCs. Every receptor here comes from a man between 50 and 59 years old in good health and CMV-seropositive.

V gene TRBV6-6 combines with J gene TRBJ2-5, with D tentatively TRBD1 (6 bases). Trimming cost V 2 bases and J 3 bases, with 7 bases left between them. CDR1 and CDR2 from the germline V gene are MNHNY and SVGAGI (reference sequence). There are 13 residues in the CDR3. CDR3 nucleotide sequence: TGTGCCAGCAGTTACAACAGGGAAGAGACCCAGTACTTC. Translated, it gives CASSYNREETQYF.

The chain carries TRBV5-1 and TRBJ2-1, with 7 bases matching TRBD2. The CDR3 length is 16 residues. From germline, CDR1 is SGHRS and CDR2 YFSETQ. The trim removed 4 bases at V and 0 bases at J, leaving 7 bases unmatched. The CDR3 reads CASSGGGPSSYNEQFF. CDR3 DNA sequence: TGCGCCAGCAGCGGCGGGGGACCAAGCTCCTACAATGAGCAGTTCTTC. The full variable domain, rest sourced from reference TRBV5-1 and TRBJ2-1, is KAGVTQTPRYLIKTRGQQVTLSCSPISGHRSVSWYQQTPGQGLQFLFEYFSETQRNKGNFPGRFSGRQFSNSRSEMNVSTLELGDSALYLCASSGGGPSSYNEQFFGPGTRLTVL.

The table lists this clone with a count of one. V and J are TRBV4-3 and TRBJ2-7, with D possibly TRBD2 on 6 matching bases. This CDR3 contains 17 residues. Between the trimmed V and J ends, which lost 0 bases and 1 base, there was a span of 16 bases. Germline CDR1 is LGHNA and CDR2 is YSLEER. The CDR3 nucleotides are TGCGCCAGCAGCCAAGACCGGACCATGCGGGGTTCCTACGAGCAGTACTTC. Translating it yields CASSQDRTMRGSYEQYF.

The genes are TRBV7-9 and TRBJ1-1; no definite D call. Per the germline V gene, CDR1 is SEHNR and CDR2 is FQNEAQ (reference sequence). The CDR3 covers 15 residues. Trimming stripped 2 bases from V and 1 base from J, with 11 bases between. CDR3 loop: CASSLTSAPNTEAFF. The CDR3 DNA sequence: TGTGCCAGCAGCTTAACTTCCGCCCCGAACACTGAAGCTTTCTTT. The whole variable domain, filled in from reference TRBV7-9 and TRBJ1-1, reads DTGVSQNPRHKITKRGQNVTFRCDPISEHNRLYWYRQTLGQGPEFLTYFQNEAQLEKSRLLSDRFSAERPKGSFSTLEIQRTEQGDSAMYLCASSLTSAPNTEAFFGQGTRLTVV.

J is TRBJ1-5 and V is TRBV4-1, with a possible D match to TRBD1 (6 bases). Germline V gene sequence: CDR1 MGHRA, CDR2 YSYEKL. The CDR3 totals 15 residues. Trimming stripped 1 base from V and 0 bases from J, with 7 bases between. CDR3 coding DNA: TGCGCCAGCAGCCAAGCAGGGGTTAGCAATCAGCCCCAGCATTTT. This translates into CASSQAGVSNQPQHF.

The CDR3 nucleotides read TGTGCCAGCAGCTTCCAAGCCGACAGGATTAACACCGGGGAGCTGTTTTTT. The encoded protein is CASSFQADRINTGELFF. The chain couples TRBV7-3 to TRBJ2-2; maybe TRBD1 (6 bases). The germline CDR1 and CDR2 sequences are SGHTA and FQGTGA. This CDR3 comprises 17 residues. Trimming pared 3 bases from V and 2 bases from J, leaving 16 bases between. Using reference TRBV7-3 and TRBJ2-2 for the parts outside the CDR3, the full variable domain is GAGVSQTPSNKVTEKGKYVELRCDPISGHTALYWYRQSLGQGPEFLIYFQGTGAADDSGLPNDRFFAVRPEGSVSTLKIQRTERGDSAVYLCASSFQADRINTGELFFGEGSRLTVL.

The CDR3 DNA sequence: TGTGCCAGTAGGCCGGCCCAGGTTAATCAGCCCCAGCATTTT. Its translation: CASRPAQVNQPQHF. This chain joins TRBV19 and TRBJ1-5; D ambiguous. V was trimmed by 6 bases and J by 4 bases, leaving 13 bases between them. Germline lookup yields CDR1 LNHDA and CDR2 SQIVND (reference sequence). The CDR3 spans 14 residues. The complete variable domain, with remaining parts taken from reference TRBV19 and TRBJ1-5, reads DGGITQSPKYLFRKEGQNVTLSCEQNLNHDAMYWYRQDPGQGLRLIYYSQIVNDFQKGDIAEGYSVSREKKESFPLTVTSAQKNPTAFYLCASRPAQVNQPQHFGDGTRLSIL.

The chain carries TRBV6-5 and TRBJ2-5, with D possibly TRBD1 on 6 matching bases. V was cut by 7 bases and J by 7 bases, with 16 bases left in between. Germline CDR1 and CDR2: MNHEY and SVGAGI. The CDR3 contains 13 residues. The CDR3 DNA reads TGTGCCAGCACCCCGAAGGGGGATGGGACCCAGTACTTC. Residues: CASTPKGDGTQYF.

The V call is TRBV18, the J call TRBJ1-5; 7 bases map to TRBD1. Germline V gene lookup returns CDR1 KGHSH and CDR2 LQKENI. The CDR3 runs 16 residues. V dropped 1 base and J dropped 5; count of bases not matched to a gene: 8. The CDR3 DNA follows: TGTGCCAGCTCACCACGTTCAGGGGGAAGGGATCAGCCCCAGCATTTT. Encoded protein: CASSPRSGGRDQPQHF. Based on the CDR3 plus reference TRBV18 and TRBJ1-5, the full variable domain is NAGVMQNPRHLVRRRGQEARLRCSPMKGHSHVYWYRQLPEEGLKFMVYLQKENIIDESGMPKERFSAEFPKEGPSILRIQQVVRGDSAAYFCASSPRSGGRDQPQHFGDGTRLSIL.

The chain links TRBV9 to TRBJ2-7; possible D gene TRBD2, 5 bases. Germline loops: CDR1 SGDLS, CDR2 YYNGEE. Trimming took 5 bases from V and 0 from J, leaving 12 bases between them. CDR3 length: 14 residues. The chain's CDR3 is CASSRTVFSYEQYF. Written as DNA, the CDR3 is TGTGCCAGCAGTCGGACTGTCTTCTCCTACGAGCAGTACTTC.

The CDR3 DNA is TGTGCCAGCAGCCCCCTCGGGGCGGGGGCTTCGGTAGCTTTCTTT. Translated, it gives CASSPLGAGASVAFF. The chain recombines TRBV5-8 with TRBJ1-1; a possible D gene is TRBD1 (6 bases). The germline V gene has CDR1 SGHTS and CDR2 YDEGEE. CDR3 length: 15 residues. Trimming left V 4 bases short and J 10 bases short, with 23 bases between.

This clone was detected only a few times. The chain is built from TRBV18 and TRBJ2-5, with D tentatively TRBD2 (5 bases). The CDR3 totals 15 residues. Trimming left V 8 bases short and J 2 bases short, with 18 bases between. Germline V gene sequence: CDR1 KGHSH, CDR2 LQKENI. CDR3 DNA sequence: TGTGCCAGCCTTCCCCCGGGGAGCGAGCAAGAGACCCAGTACTTC. It is translated as CASLPPGSEQETQYF.

This chain links TRBV19 with TRBJ1-5; 9 nucleotides agree with TRBD1. Germline V gives CDR1 LNHDA, CDR2 SQIVND (reference sequence). V shed 5 bases, J shed 1 base, and the junction held 3 bases outside the gene matches. The CDR3 is 15 residues long. CDR3 amino acids: CASSVGQGSNQPQHF. The CDR3 nucleotides read TGTGCCAGTAGTGTGGGACAGGGCAGCAATCAGCCCCAGCATTTT.

This clone is a singleton in its sample. V and J are TRBV5-5 and TRBJ1-4; 7 bases line up with TRBD1. The CDR3 runs 17 residues. The junction had 14 bases not matched to a gene; V was cut back by 4 bases and J by 5 bases. The V gene's germline CDR1 is SGHKS and CDR2 YYEKEE (reference sequence). The CDR3 DNA follows: TGTGCCAGCAGCCCCTTATTCGACAGGGTCGGGAATGAAAAACTGTTTTTT. Residues: CASSPLFDRVGNEKLFF.

This chain connects TRBV7-9 to TRBJ2-2; D possibly corresponds to TRBD1 (6 bases). Trimming shortened V by 5 bases and J by 5 bases, and 21 bases separated the two germline ends. The CDR3 totals 17 residues. Germline V gene sequence: CDR1 SEHNR, CDR2 FQNEAQ (reference sequence). This CDR3 reads CASSKGVESLRTGELFF. In DNA, the CDR3 is TGTGCCAGCAGCAAGGGGGTGGAGTCTCTGAGGACCGGGGAGCTGTTTTTT. Full variable domain (rest looked up from reference TRBV7-9 and TRBJ2-2): DTGVSQNPRHKITKRGQNVTFRCDPISEHNRLYWYRQTLGQGPEFLTYFQNEAQLEKSRLLSDRFSAERPKGSFSTLEIQRTEQGDSAMYLCASSKGVESLRTGELFFGEGSRLTVL.

The chain employs TRBV19 and TRBJ1-6; D unresolved. The V gene lost 6 bases and the J gene lost 5 bases, with 8 bases spanning the gap. This CDR3 has 13 amino acids. Germline values: CDR1 LNHDA, CDR2 SQIVND (reference sequence). As DNA, the CDR3 is TGTGCCAGTAGGTCCGTAAATAATTCACCCCTCCACTTT. Translating it yields CASRSVNNSPLHF.

This sequence joins TRBV5-1 and TRBJ2-4; possibly TRBD1 for D (6 bases). The length of the CDR3 is 15 residues. CDR1 and CDR2 (germline): SGHRS, YFSETQ. V lost 5 bases to trimming and J lost 1 base, with 13 bases between them. CDR3 region: CASRSDTGAKNIQYF. The CDR3 bases are TGCGCCAGCAGATCGGATACAGGGGCCAAAAACATTCAGTACTTC.

V and J are TRBV7-8 and TRBJ1-1; the D gene is possibly TRBD1 (5 bases). The V end was cut by 3 bases, the J end by 1 base, with 12 bases between. Germline V gene sequence: CDR1 SGHVS, CDR2 FQNEAQ. The CDR3 sequence is 15 residues long. The CDR3 sequence is CASSFEEGRNTEAFF. The CDR3, as DNA: TGTGCCAGCAGCTTCGAGGAGGGACGGAACACTGAAGCTTTCTTT.

The chain is built from TRBV9 and TRBJ1-1; D is undetermined. Germline V gene sequence: CDR1 SGDLS, CDR2 YYNGEE. The CDR3 covers 14 residues. V lost 4 bases, J lost 2 bases, and 12 bases lay in between. The CDR3 sequence is CASSPGWVNTEAFF. In DNA, the CDR3 is TGTGCCAGCAGCCCAGGTTGGGTAAACACTGAAGCTTTCTTT.

The chain joins TRBV6-5 to TRBJ2-2, with D unresolved. Germline V gene lookup returns CDR1 MNHEY and CDR2 SVGAGI. V lost 3 bases and J 5 bases, leaving 7 bases between the germline ends. This CDR3 region has 13 residues. The CDR3 loop is CASSYSRTGELFF. The CDR3 bases are TGTGCCAGCAGTTATTCTAGAACCGGGGAGCTGTTTTTT.

The chain has TRBV21-1 and TRBJ2-2; TRBD2 is taken as the D call from the table, unchecked against the DNA. TRBV21-1 is deemed a pseudogene. The CDR3 is made up of 15 amino acids. The CDR3 nucleotides read TGTGCCAGCAGCAACGGGACTTCGAACACCGGGGAGCTGTTTTTT. It is translated as CASSNGTSNTGELFF.

The V gene is TRBV11-3, the J gene TRBJ1-1; D is undetermined. Trimming cost V 0 bases and J 2 bases, with 7 bases left between them. The germline V gene encodes CDR1 SGHNT and CDR2 YENEEA. The CDR3 is 14 residues long. The CDR3 here is CASSLETVNTEAFF. CDR3 DNA: TGTGCCAGCAGCTTAGAAACAGTTAACACTGAAGCTTTCTTT.

CDR3 DNA: TGCGCCAGCAGCGCGAATGGAGGGTCCGAGCAGTACTTC. Protein product: CASSANGGSEQYF. The V gene is TRBV4-1, the J gene TRBJ2-7; perhaps TRBD2 as D (6 bases). Germline V CDR1 and CDR2: MGHRA, YSYEKL. Trimming took 5 bases from V and 6 from J, leaving 14 bases between them. The CDR3 loop spans 13 amino acids.

The gene calls are TRBV27 and TRBJ1-2; TRBD1 aligns across 8 bases. This CDR3 contains 14 residues. Germline values: CDR1 MNHEY, CDR2 SMNVEV (reference sequence). Unmatched junction bases numbered 8, after V lost 6 bases and J lost 5 bases. The CDR3 coding sequence is TGTGCCAGCAGGCCAATAGGGACAGGTTATGGCTACACCTTC. Its protein product is CASRPIGTGYGYTF.

The V call is TRBV5-8, the J call TRBJ1-1, with 7 bases matching TRBD1. V lost 0 bases to trimming and J lost 3 bases; unmatched junction nucleotides: 8. CDR1 and CDR2 (germline): SGHTS, YDEGEE. The CDR3 covers 16 residues. The CDR3 DNA follows: TGTGCCAGCAGCTTGGCAGGGGGAAGGAGGCACACTGAAGCTTTCTTT. Residues: CASSLAGGRRHTEAFF.